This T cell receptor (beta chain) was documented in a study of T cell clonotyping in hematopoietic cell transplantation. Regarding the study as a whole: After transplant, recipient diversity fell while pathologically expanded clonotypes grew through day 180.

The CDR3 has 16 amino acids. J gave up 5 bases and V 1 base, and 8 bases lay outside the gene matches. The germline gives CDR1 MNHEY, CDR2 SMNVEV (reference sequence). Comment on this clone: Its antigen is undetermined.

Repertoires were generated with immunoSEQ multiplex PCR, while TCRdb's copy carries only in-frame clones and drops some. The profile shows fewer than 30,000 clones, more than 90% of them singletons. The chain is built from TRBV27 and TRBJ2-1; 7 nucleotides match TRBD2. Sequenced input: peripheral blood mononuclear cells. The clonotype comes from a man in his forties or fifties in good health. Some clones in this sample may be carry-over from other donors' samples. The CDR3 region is CASSLWYRGRDNEQFF. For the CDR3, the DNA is TGTGCCAGCAGTTTATGGTATCGGGGGAGGGACAATGAGCAGTTCTTC.